Following are 25 T cell receptor beta chains from one sample sequenced in a study of blood T cell repertoires in COVID-19. Profiled with immunoSEQ multiplex PCR; TCRdb holds only in-frame clones, not every one. The sample contains under 250,000 clones, more than 75% of which appear only once. Material: peripheral blood. All receptors derive from a man aged 80 or over with acute or convalescent COVID-19.

The CDR3 region has the DNA TGTGCCAGCAGCGTAGGGTCTGAGTCCTACAATGAGCAGTTCTTC. Protein product: CASSVGSESYNEQFF. The V gene is TRBV9, the J gene TRBJ2-1; D is unclear. Trimming stripped 0 bases from V and 1 base from J, with 8 bases between. Germline assignment: CDR1 SGDLS and CDR2 YYNGEE. The CDR3 spans 15 residues.

The V gene is TRBV14, the J gene TRBJ2-5; 7 bases match TRBD2. Trimming removed 1 base from V and 7 bases from J; junction bases left unmatched: 9. CDR3 length equals 15 residues. Looked up from germline, CDR1 is SGHDN and CDR2 is FVKESK. The CDR3 loop is CASSQGGGPRGTQYF. The CDR3 DNA reads as TGTGCCAGCAGCCAAGGCGGGGGTCCCCGGGGGACCCAGTACTTC. Full variable domain (outside the CDR3, taken from reference TRBV14 and TRBJ2-5): EAGVTQFPSHSVIEKGQTVTLRCDPISGHDNLYWYRRVMGKEIKFLLHFVKESKQDESGMPNNRFLAERTGGTYSTLKVQPAELEDSGVYFCASSQGGGPRGTQYFGPGTRLLVL.

J is TRBJ1-1 and V is TRBV18; D is ambiguous. The CDR3 spans 13 residues. CDR1 and CDR2 from the germline V gene are KGHSH and LQKENI. Trimming cost V 0 bases and J 0 bases, with 2 bases left between them. The CDR3 protein is CASSPPMNTEAFF. The CDR3 DNA reads as TGTGCCAGCTCACCACCTATGAACACTGAAGCTTTCTTT.

J is TRBJ2-7 and V is TRBV7-6; 11 bases fit TRBD1. CDR3 length: 15 residues. The germline gives CDR1 SGHVS, CDR2 FNYEAQ. V trimming: 5 bases; J trimming: 2 bases; junction bases outside the gene matches: 5. CDR3 sequence: CASSNSGQGAYEQYF. For the CDR3, the DNA is TGTGCCAGCAGCAACTCGGGACAGGGGGCCTACGAGCAGTACTTC.

The chain joins TRBV3-1 (or the pseudogene TRBV3-2) to TRBJ2-1, with 11 bases fitting TRBD2. The V segment lost 2 bases and the J segment 6 bases; nucleotides outside the gene matches: 6. CDR3 length: 16 residues. Looked up from germline, CDR1 is LGHDT and CDR2 is YNNKEL (reference sequence). The CDR3 reads CASSQRLTSGTNEQFF. CDR3 bases: TGTGCCAGCAGCCAACGTCTGACTAGCGGGACCAATGAGCAGTTCTTC.

The rearrangement uses TRBV19 and TRBJ1-5; perhaps TRBD1 as D (5 bases). Between the trimmed V and J ends, which lost 1 base and 2 bases, there was a span of 9 bases. Germline values: CDR1 LNHDA, CDR2 SQIVND (reference sequence). The CDR3 consists of 15 residues. The CDR3 region has the DNA TGTGCCAGTAGTATAGGGAGGGGTGGCAATCAGCCCCAGCATTTT. It encodes CASSIGRGGNQPQHF.

The J gene is TRBJ2-5, the V gene TRBV5-1; D is ambiguous. CDR1 and CDR2 (germline): SGHRS, YFSETQ. CDR3 length: 14 amino acids. V was pared by 0 bases and J by 1 base, with 7 bases between. CDR3 in DNA: TGCGCCAGCAGCTTGGTTGGCAGCCAAGAGACCCAGTACTTC. It specifies CASSLVGSQETQYF.

The chain recombines TRBV15 with TRBJ1-3; the D gene is possibly TRBD1 (5 bases). CDR1 and CDR2 from the germline V gene are LNHNV and YYDKDF (reference sequence). This CDR3 spans 14 amino acids. The V end lost 0 bases, the J end lost 3 bases, and 6 bases lay between the germline ends. The CDR3 is CATSRDQGGNTIYF. The CDR3 nucleotides are TGTGCCACCAGCAGAGATCAGGGTGGAAACACCATATATTTT.

This clone has just one count. V is TRBV12-3 or TRBV12-4 and J is TRBJ1-2; the match to TRBD1 covers 7 bases. The CDR3 contains 13 residues. Trimming cost V 4 bases and J 7 bases; bases outside gene matches: 6. Here the CDR3 DNA reads TGTGCCAGCAGTTCCTTGACAGGGTTTGGCTACACCTTC. Amino acid sequence: CASSSLTGFGYTF.

The chain recombines TRBV5-1 with TRBJ2-1, with D perhaps matching TRBD2 (6 bases). The germline V gene has CDR1 SGHRS and CDR2 YFSETQ. Trimming took 1 base from V and 2 from J, leaving 10 bases between them. The length of the CDR3 is 15 residues. The CDR3 sequence: CASSLLEGTYNEQFF. The CDR3 DNA reads TGCGCCAGCAGCTTGTTGGAGGGCACCTACAATGAGCAGTTCTTC.

The gene calls are TRBV18 and TRBJ2-4; D unresolved. The ends were cut back, 0 bases at V and 5 bases at J, with 8 bases in the middle. Germline V gene data show CDR1 as KGHSH and CDR2 as LQKENI. The CDR3 has 14 residues. DNA for the CDR3: TGTGCCAGCTCACCACCACGGGTGGAAAACATTCAGTACTTC. It is translated as CASSPPRVENIQYF. Filled out from reference TRBV18 and TRBJ2-4, the complete variable domain reads NAGVMQNPRHLVRRRGQEARLRCSPMKGHSHVYWYRQLPEEGLKFMVYLQKENIIDESGMPKERFSAEFPKEGPSILRIQQVVRGDSAAYFCASSPPRVENIQYFGAGTRLSVL.

This rearrangement joins TRBV6-1 to TRBJ1-6; unclear D gene. This CDR3 region has 13 residues. V lost 2 bases and J 10 bases, leaving 9 bases between the germline ends. Germline values: CDR1 MNHNS, CDR2 SASEGT. The CDR3 sequence: CASSEHGVSPLHF. The CDR3 DNA follows: TGTGCCAGCAGTGAACACGGAGTATCACCCCTCCACTTT.

The V call is TRBV5-8, the J call TRBJ1-4, with D unresolved. This CDR3 contains 13 residues. V gave up 6 bases and J gave up 8 bases, with 14 bases separating them. Germline lookup yields CDR1 SGHTS and CDR2 YDEGEE. This CDR3 reads CASNSEFGEKLFF. The CDR3 DNA reads TGTGCCAGCAACTCGGAGTTCGGGGAAAAACTGTTTTTT.

The chain couples TRBV24-1 to TRBJ1-5; possibly TRBD1 for D (5 bases). Trimming cost V 5 bases and J 1 base, with 11 bases left between them. CDR3 size: 15 residues. Germline loops: CDR1 KGHDR, CDR2 SFDVKD. CDR3 amino acids: CATSGAGNSNQPQHF. The CDR3 DNA follows: TGTGCCACCAGTGGGGCAGGGAACAGCAATCAGCCCCAGCATTTT.

This clone was observed once. V and J are TRBV11-3 and TRBJ2-4, with D possibly TRBD2 on 6 matching bases. CDR3 size: 14 residues. V was pared by 0 bases and J by 9 bases, with 12 bases between. Germline values: CDR1 SGHNT, CDR2 YENEEA. The CDR3 coding sequence is TGTGCCAGCAGCTTAGATCCCACCGGGGGCATTCAGTACTTC. Translated: CASSLDPTGGIQYF.

V usage is TRBV5-1 and J usage is TRBJ1-1, with D unclear. CDR3 length: 15 amino acids. Trimming took 3 bases from V and 2 from J, leaving 14 bases between them. CDR1 is SGHRS, CDR2 YFSETQ, per germline. This chain's CDR3 is CASSWGNGINTEAFF. The DNA for the CDR3 is TGCGCCAGCAGCTGGGGAAACGGGATCAACACTGAAGCTTTCTTT.

The J gene is TRBJ2-7, the V gene TRBV19, with 7 bases that match TRBD1. Per germline, CDR1 LNHDA and CDR2 SQIVND (reference sequence). The CDR3 runs to 14 residues. With 6 bases clipped from V and 1 base from J, the junction kept 6 bases outside the gene matches. The CDR3, as DNA: TGTGCCAGTAGCAGGACAGGTCCTTCCTACGAGCAGTACTTC. It specifies CASSRTGPSYEQYF. Based on the CDR3 plus reference TRBV19 and TRBJ2-7, the full variable domain is DGGITQSPKYLFRKEGQNVTLSCEQNLNHDAMYWYRQDPGQGLRLIYYSQIVNDFQKGDIAEGYSVSREKKESFPLTVTSAQKNPTAFYLCASSRTGPSYEQYFGPGTRLTVT.

The chain uses TRBV9 and TRBJ2-5; D possibly corresponds to TRBD1 (6 bases). V was clipped by 4 bases and J by 5 bases, with 12 bases between them. CDR1 SGDLS and CDR2 YYNGEE come from the germline V gene. The CDR3 runs 13 residues. The chain's CDR3 is CASSPGTLETQYF. As DNA, the CDR3 is TGTGCCAGCAGCCCTGGGACATTGGAGACCCAGTACTTC.

This rearrangement joins TRBV6-2 or TRBV6-3 to TRBJ1-2, with D maybe TRBD1 (5 bases). V shed 5 bases and J shed 1 base, with 8 bases lying between them. Germline loops: CDR1 MNHEY, CDR2 SVGEGT. The CDR3 is 13 residues long. CDR3: CASSDSSNYGYTF. The CDR3 region has the DNA TGTGCCAGCAGTGACAGCAGTAACTATGGCTACACCTTC.

CDR3 in DNA: TGTGCCAGCAGTGAAACCCACAACCTTGAAGCTTTCTTT. Translation: CASSETHNLEAFF. The chain joins TRBV6-1 to TRBJ1-1; D uncertain. With 2 bases removed from V and 7 bases from J, the gap between germline ends came to 11 bases. CDR1 is MNHNS and CDR2 is SASEGT in the germline V gene. The CDR3 is made up of 13 amino acids.

The J gene is TRBJ2-3, the V gene TRBV3-1 (or the pseudogene TRBV3-2); D might be TRBD2 (7 bases). V lost 1 base to trimming and J lost 0 bases, with 11 bases between them. Germline CDR1 is LGHDT and CDR2 is YNNKEL (reference sequence). The CDR3 has 16 amino acids. CDR3 loop: CASSQAGGLSTDTQYF. CDR3 DNA: TGTGCCAGCAGCCAAGCGGGGGGCCTTAGCACAGATACGCAGTATTTT.

The chain combines TRBV7-2 with TRBJ2-7; 9 positions agree with TRBD1. Unmatched junction bases numbered 8, after V lost 1 base and J lost 4 bases. The CDR3 length is 16 residues. Germline V gene sequence: CDR1 SGHTA, CDR2 FQGNSA. CDR3 in amino acids: CASSLDLQGAYYEQYF. Here the CDR3 DNA reads TGTGCCAGCAGCTTAGATTTACAGGGGGCTTATTACGAGCAGTACTTC. Supplemented by reference TRBV7-2 and TRBJ2-7, the full variable domain reads GAGVSQSPSNKVTEKGKDVELRCDPISGHTALYWYRQSLGQGLEFLIYFQGNSAPDKSGLPSDRFSAERTGGSVSTLTIQRTQQEDSAVYLCASSLDLQGAYYEQYFGPGTRLTVT.

V and J are TRBV24-1 and TRBJ2-2, with TRBD1 matching 8 bases. Germline V gene lookup returns CDR1 KGHDR and CDR2 SFDVKD. The ends lost 7 bases at V and 2 bases at J; junction bases unmatched: 5. The CDR3 totals 15 residues. The CDR3 spells CATRATGVNTGELFF. CDR3 DNA: TGTGCCACCAGGGCGACAGGGGTTAACACCGGGGAGCTGTTTTTT.

The chain combines TRBV19 with TRBJ2-7; 10 bases map to TRBD2. The CDR3 spans 17 residues. Germline CDR1 is LNHDA and CDR2 is SQIVND (reference sequence). V shed 1 base and J 2 bases; nucleotides not matched to a gene: 8. DNA for the CDR3: TGTGCCAGTAGTATAGCTAGCGGGAGTACCCGCCCCTACGAGCAGTACTTC. Translated, it gives CASSIASGSTRPYEQYF.

The V call is TRBV3-1 (or the pseudogene TRBV3-2), the J call TRBJ2-1; TRBD1 aligns across 8 bases. CDR1 LGHDT and CDR2 YNNKEL come from the germline V gene (reference sequence). This CDR3 spans 13 amino acids. The V gene end was trimmed by 4 bases and the J gene end by 11 bases; junction bases not matched to a gene: 7. The CDR3: CASSPQTGAKQFF. The CDR3 nucleotides are TGTGCCAGCAGCCCGCAGACAGGGGCGAAGCAGTTCTTC.